This T cell receptor (beta chain) was identified during a study of blood T cell repertoires in COVID-19. Overall study: COVID-19 samples collected from the United States, Italy and Spain covered acute and convalescent phases. PBMCs, B-cell-depleted T cells, or T cells were the source of the cDNA or gDNA that made up the material.

The V gene's germline CDR1 is SQVTM and CDR2 ANQGSEA. The CDR3 loop spans 12 amino acids. After removal of 7 bases from V and 1 base from J, the junction contained 4 bases not matched to a gene. The authors' processing: From reference gene primer amplification, estimates of nucleated cell counts were derived. Here immunoSEQ multiplex PCR was the method, and the copy in TCRdb shows in-frame clones only, minus some. V and J calls and clone size are as listed in that table; D and trimming were resolved from the DNA. Here the sample spans around 110,000 clones, roughly 78% being singletons. This chain links TRBV29-1 with TRBJ2-7, with 7 bases identical to TRBD2. The origin of this receptor is a man in his 60s with active or convalescent COVID-19. The sample consisted of peripheral blood. In DNA form, the CDR3 reads TGCAGCGCGTCGCGGGGGTCCTACGAGCAGTACTTC. It codes for CSASRGSYEQYF.